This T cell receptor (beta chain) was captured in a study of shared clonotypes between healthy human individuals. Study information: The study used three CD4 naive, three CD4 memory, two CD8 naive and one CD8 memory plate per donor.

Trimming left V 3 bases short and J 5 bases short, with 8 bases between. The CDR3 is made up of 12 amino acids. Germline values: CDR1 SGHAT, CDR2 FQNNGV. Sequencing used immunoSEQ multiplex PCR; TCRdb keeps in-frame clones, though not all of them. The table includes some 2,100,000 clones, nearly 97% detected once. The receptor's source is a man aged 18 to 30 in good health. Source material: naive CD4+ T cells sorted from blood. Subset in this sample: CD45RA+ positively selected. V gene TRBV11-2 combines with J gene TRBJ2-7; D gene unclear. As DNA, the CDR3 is TGTGCCAGCAGCTTGGTGGTACACGAGCAGTACTTC. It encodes CASSLVVHEQYF.